There are a few counts of the clone carrying this TCR beta chain. Its antigen is still unknown. The sample comes from a study of Graves' ophthalmopathy and Graves' hyperthyroidism. RNA served as the template for amplifying TCR beta CDR3 regions. Scientists carried out first-round RT-PCR using HTBI primers and then a second-round multiplex PCR. Via MiXCR, TCRdb re-called the multiplex PCR reads, giving one row per CDR3 protein. Counted here are a few hundred thousand distinct CDR3 sequences, 15% occurring once; the ten biggest clones make up around 6.6%. V shed 2 bases and J 7 bases; nucleotides not matched to a gene: 4. CDR1 is LGHDT and CDR2 is YNNKEL in the germline V gene (reference sequence). This CDR3 region has 13 residues. Stable hyperthyroidism meant no progression to ophthalmopathy within 18 months of follow-up. Study-wide results and caveats: Blood contained most expanded thyroid clonotypes exceeding 0.001 frequency.

Sequenced input: peripheral blood. V and J are TRBV3-1 and TRBJ1-2, with 7 positions matching TRBD1. This receptor was taken from a woman aged 18-29 years with stable Graves' hyperthyroidism. CDR3 bases: TGTGCCAGCAGCCAAACAGGGGCTGGTGGCTACACCTTC. This gives the protein CASSQTGAGGYTF.